Below, one T cell receptor beta chain is given with its context. This specimen belongs to a study of blood T cell repertoires in COVID-19. On the study more broadly: PBMCs, B-cell-depleted T cells, or T cells provided the cDNA or gDNA that made up the material.

Per the study methods: By means of reference gene primer amplification, nucleated cell counts were estimated. Profiled with immunoSEQ multiplex PCR; TCRdb holds only in-frame clones, not every one. V and J calls and clone size are as listed in that table; D and trimming were resolved from the DNA. The sample includes approximately 140,000 clones, approximately 88% seen only once; the top ten take less than 2.5%. The ends lost 5 bases at V and 4 bases at J; junction bases unmatched: 12. CDR1 and CDR2 from the germline V gene are SGHVS and FQNEAQ. CDR3 size: 16 residues. The chain joins TRBV7-8 to TRBJ2-5, with 8 bases aligning to TRBD2. The clonotype comes from a man between 65 and 79 years old with acute or convalescent COVID-19. Sequenced material: peripheral blood. CDR3 protein: CASSPGGGSWGETQYF. The CDR3 DNA follows: TGTGCCAGCAGCCCAGGCGGGGGGTCTTGGGGAGAGACCCAGTACTTC.